The T cell receptor (beta chain) under discussion was sequenced for a study of radiotherapy plus CTLA-4 blockade in lung cancer (dated by TCRdb to the late 2010s). A note on the overall study: Among the enrolled patients, 18% had an objective response, and less than 40% reached disease control. The research as a whole found: The strongest predictors of response, as reported, were early dynamic changes in blood T cell clones along with a rise in serum interferon-beta after radiation. TCR clones derived from tumors expanded in peripheral blood after treatment with radiotherapy and ipilimumab.

From its cysteine to its phenylalanine, the CDR3 spans 15 amino acids. The kept DNA is CDR3 alone, 45 bases in frame from the first base. Trimming removed 0 bases from V and 6 bases from J, leaving 14 bases between the germline ends. CDR1 and CDR2, per the germline V gene, are SGHRS and YFSETQ. The method was the immunoSEQ multiplex PCR assay. In its TCRdb copy, this immuneACCESS table keeps in-frame sequences only and misses some clones. Where compared with another copy, unresolved V genes explain less than half of these, and the others have no known cause. For this sample there are some 45,000 clones; about 72% appear just once. The ten largest clones add up to 8.3% of the sample. Focal radiation therapy combined with CTLA-4 blockade (ipilimumab) was tested in patients with chemo-refractory metastatic non-small-cell lung cancer. Comments on this clone: It has no known antigen specificity. Per-base quality was not reported, and no clone a single base away is much larger than it.

The V and J genes are TRBV5-1 and TRBJ2-3; the D gene cannot be resolved reliably. The specimen was peripheral blood, collected from a patient treated with radiotherapy plus ipilimumab. The clonotype was recovered from a human donor with non-small cell lung cancer who had stable disease on radiotherapy plus ipilimumab. The CDR3 has the sequence CASSLVQALVDTQYF. The DNA sequence follows: TGCGCCAGCAGCTTGGTTCAGGCCTTGGTGGATACGCAGTATTTT.